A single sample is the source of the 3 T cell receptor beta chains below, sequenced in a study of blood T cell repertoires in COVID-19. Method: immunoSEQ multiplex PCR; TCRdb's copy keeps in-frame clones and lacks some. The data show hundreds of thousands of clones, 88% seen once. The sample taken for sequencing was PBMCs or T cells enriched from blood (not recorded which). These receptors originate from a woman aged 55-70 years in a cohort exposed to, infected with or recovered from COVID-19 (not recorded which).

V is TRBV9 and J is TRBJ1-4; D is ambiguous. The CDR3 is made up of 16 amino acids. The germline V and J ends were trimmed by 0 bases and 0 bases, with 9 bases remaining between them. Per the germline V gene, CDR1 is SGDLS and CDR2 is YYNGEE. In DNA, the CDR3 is TGTGCCAGCAGCGTAGAAGGCGGGACAACTAATGAAAAACTGTTTTTT. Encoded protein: CASSVEGGTTNEKLFF. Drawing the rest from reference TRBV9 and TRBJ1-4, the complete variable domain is DSGVTQTPKHLITATGQRVTLRCSPRSGDLSVYWYQQSLDQGLQFLIQYYNGEERAKGNILERFSAQQFPDLHSELNLSSLELGDSALYFCASSVEGGTTNEKLFFGSGTQLSVL.

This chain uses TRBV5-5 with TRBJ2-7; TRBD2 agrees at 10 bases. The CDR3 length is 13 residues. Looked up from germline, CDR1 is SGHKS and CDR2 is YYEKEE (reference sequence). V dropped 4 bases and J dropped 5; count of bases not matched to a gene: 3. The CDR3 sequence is CASSRLAGDEQYF. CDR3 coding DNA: TGTGCCAGCAGCCGGCTAGCGGGAGACGAGCAGTACTTC.

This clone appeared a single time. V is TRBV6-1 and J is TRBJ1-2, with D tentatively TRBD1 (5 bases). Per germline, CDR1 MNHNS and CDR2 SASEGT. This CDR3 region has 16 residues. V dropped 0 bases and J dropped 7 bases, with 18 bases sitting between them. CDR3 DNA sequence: TGTGCCAGCAGTGAAGCCAATAATTACGACAGAGGTGGCTACACCTTC. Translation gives CASSEANNYDRGGYTF.